This paragraph reports one TCR beta chain. Original data processing: Amplification with reference gene primers provided the estimates of nucleated cell counts. Sequenced by immunoSEQ multiplex PCR; TCRdb stores in-frame clones only, minus some. V, J and clone size are those of that table, while D and trimming were read from the DNA. The table records around 140,000 clones, approximately 85% of them present only once. The V gene lost 2 bases and the J gene lost 4 bases, with 9 bases spanning the gap. The germline V gene encodes CDR1 MNHEY and CDR2 SVGAGI. CDR3 length: 14 amino acids. This entry belongs to a study of blood T cell repertoires in COVID-19. Looking at the study overall: T cells, B-cell-depleted T cells, or PBMCs supplied cDNA or gDNA.

The gene calls are TRBV6-5 and TRBJ2-1; D not certain. The sequence derives from a man between 65 and 85 years old with acute or convalescent COVID-19. The sample taken for sequencing was peripheral blood. In nucleotides, the CDR3 is TGTGCCAGCAGTTACGGAGCTGGGTACAATGAGCAGTTCTTC. Protein: CASSYGAGYNEQFF.